A selection of T cell receptor beta chains follows, all from one sample in a study of blood T cell repertoires in COVID-19. Sequencing used immunoSEQ multiplex PCR; TCRdb keeps in-frame clones, though not all of them. The sample has more than 100,000 clones; less than 75% are singletons. What was sequenced was peripheral blood. These receptors were obtained from a human donor with acute or convalescent COVID-19. The donor label of this sample is uncertain. The CDR3 runs from the conserved cysteine through the conserved F or W. D genes are given only for firm matches. Clone size is given for some rows only: seen once, a few or many times, or a class if the clone is expanded.

j_call: TRBJ2-3
clone_size: .
d_call: TRBD1
v_call: TRBV24-1
cdr3_aa: CATSDSGQGPTDTQYF
cdr3_nt: TGTGCCACCAGTGACTCTGGACAGGGCCCCACAGATACGCAGTATTTT

j_call: TRBJ2-1
clone_size: few
d_call: TRBD2
v_call: TRBV5-1
cdr3_aa: CASSLASGSSSYNEQFF
cdr3_nt: TGCGCCAGCAGCTTGGCTAGCGGGAGCAGCTCCTACAATGAGCAGTTCTTC

j_call: TRBJ1-2
clone_size: .
d_call: TRBD1
v_call: TRBV19
cdr3_aa: CASSKGQGFGYTF
cdr3_nt: TGTGCCAGTAGTAAGGGACAGGGGTTTGGCTACACCTTC

j_call: TRBJ2-3
clone_size: once
d_call: TRBD2
v_call: TRBV27
cdr3_aa: CASSPRGLAGPGSPQYF
cdr3_nt: TGTGCCAGCAGTCCACGGGGACTAGCGGGGCCAGGCTCGCCGCAGTATTTT

j_call: TRBJ2-5
clone_size: .
d_call: TRBD2
v_call: TRBV9
cdr3_aa: CASSELIDLRGGLQETQYF
cdr3_nt: TGTGCCAGCAGCGAGCTTATCGATTTGCGGGGGGGACTCCAAGAGACCCAGTACTTC

j_call: TRBJ2-5
clone_size: .
d_call: TRBD2
v_call: TRBV2
cdr3_aa: CASRRGTEETQYF
cdr3_nt: TGTGCCAGCAGGCGGGGGACCGAAGAGACCCAGTACTTC

j_call: TRBJ2-3
clone_size: .
d_call: .
v_call: TRBV10-2
cdr3_aa: CASSPWGADTQYF
cdr3_nt: TGCGCCAGCAGTCCGTGGGGCGCTGATACGCAGTATTTT

j_call: TRBJ1-6
clone_size: few
d_call: TRBD1
v_call: TRBV30
cdr3_aa: CAWRPWDSNNSPLHF
cdr3_nt: TGTGCCTGGAGACCCTGGGACAGCAATAATTCACCCCTCCACTTT

j_call: TRBJ2-1
clone_size: .
d_call: .
v_call: TRBV21-1
cdr3_aa: CASGTSGQTSYNEQFF
cdr3_nt: TGTGCCAGCGGGACTAGCGGGCAGACATCCTACAATGAGCAGTTCTTC

j_call: TRBJ1-1
clone_size: .
d_call: .
v_call: TRBV6-5
cdr3_aa: CASSSLTGLAFF
cdr3_nt: TGTGCCAGCAGCTCCCTAACAGGGCTAGCTTTCTTT

j_call: TRBJ1-2
clone_size: .
d_call: .
v_call: TRBV7-2
cdr3_aa: CASSSSTQANYGYTF
cdr3_nt: TGTGCCAGCAGCTCTTCGACGCAGGCTAACTATGGCTACACCTTC

j_call: TRBJ1-1
clone_size: .
d_call: .
v_call: TRBV6-5
cdr3_aa: CASTFAIQGKAEAFF
cdr3_nt: TGTGCCAGCACCTTTGCAATACAGGGAAAAGCTGAAGCTTTCTTT

j_call: TRBJ1-5
clone_size: many
d_call: .
v_call: TRBV24-1
cdr3_aa: CATSDGQGLNQPQHF
cdr3_nt: TGTGCCACCAGTGATGGCCAGGGGCTTAATCAGCCCCAGCATTTT

j_call: TRBJ2-7
clone_size: .
d_call: TRBD1
v_call: TRBV19
cdr3_aa: CASKLDRDGYEQYF
cdr3_nt: TGTGCCAGTAAATTGGACAGGGATGGATACGAGCAGTACTTC

j_call: TRBJ2-5
clone_size: .
d_call: .
v_call: TRBV19
cdr3_aa: CASSITSRQGGTQYF
cdr3_nt: TGTGCCAGTAGTATAACCTCGAGACAGGGAGGGACCCAGTACTTC

j_call: TRBJ2-6
clone_size: .
d_call: .
v_call: TRBV5-4
cdr3_aa: CASSLTGSGANVLTF
cdr3_nt: TGTGCCAGCAGCTTGACAGGGAGCGGGGCCAACGTCCTGACTTTC